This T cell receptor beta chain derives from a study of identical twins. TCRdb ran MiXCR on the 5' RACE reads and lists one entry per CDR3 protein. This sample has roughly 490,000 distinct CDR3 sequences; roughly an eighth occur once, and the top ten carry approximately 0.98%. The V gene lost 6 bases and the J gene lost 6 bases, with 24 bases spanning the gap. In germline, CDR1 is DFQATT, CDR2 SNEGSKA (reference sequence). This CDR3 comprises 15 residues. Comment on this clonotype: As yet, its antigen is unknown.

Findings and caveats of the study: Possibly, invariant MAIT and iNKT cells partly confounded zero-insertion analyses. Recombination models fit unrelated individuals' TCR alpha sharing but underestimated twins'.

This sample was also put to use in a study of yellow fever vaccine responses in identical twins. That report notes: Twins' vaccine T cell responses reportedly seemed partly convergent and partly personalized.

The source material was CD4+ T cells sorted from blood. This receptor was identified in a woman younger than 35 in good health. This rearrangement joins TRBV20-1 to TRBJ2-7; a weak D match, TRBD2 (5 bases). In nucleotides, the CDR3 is TGCAGTGCGCGCCCACCGGGAAAGGCCCGCTCCGAGCAGTACTTC. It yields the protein CSARPPGKARSEQYF.